These T cell receptor beta chains were read from a single sample in a study of blood T cell repertoires in COVID-19. Clones were read by immunoSEQ multiplex PCR, and TCRdb kept only the in-frame ones, dropping some. The sample gives 180,000 or so clones, roughly nine tenths of which show up once; 0.99% is in the top ten. Material: peripheral blood. The source is a man aged 18 to 30 with acute or convalescent COVID-19. CDR3s include the opening cysteine and the closing phenylalanine or tryptophan. A D gene is named only where the DNA matches it firmly. Rows may omit the clone size; those that give it use once, few, many or a size class.

once	TRBV5-1	TRBJ2-1	TRBD2	TGCGCCAGCAGCTTCGGGTCCCGGGACTACCCTTCAGGTGAGCAGTTCTTC	CASSFGSRDYPSGEQFF
NA	TRBV30	TRBJ1-1	TRBD1	TGTGCCTGGAGTGTACCCCCGGGACAGCGTCTTCCGAACACTGAAGCTTTCTTT	CAWSVPPGQRLPNTEAFF
NA	TRBV28	TRBJ1-2	TRBD1	TGTGCCAGCAGACTGGACAGGCGGGGCTATGGCTACACCTTC	CASRLDRRGYGYTF
few	TRBV5-1	TRBJ1-1	TRBD1	TGCGCCAGCAGCTCGACAGGGAAGTTAGAAGCTTTCTTT	CASSSTGKLEAFF
NA	TRBV3-1/TRBV3-2	TRBJ1-5	NA	TGTGCCAGCAGCCATTCGGCAGCGGTGGGAATGCCCCAGCATTTT	CASSHSAAVGMPQHF
NA	TRBV25-1	TRBJ1-6	NA	TGTGCCAGCACGGACGGACTCTATTCACCCCTCCACTTT	CASTDGLYSPLHF
NA	TRBV6-5	TRBJ2-5	TRBD2	TGTGCCAGCAGGATAGCGGGACCGAGCGGAGAGACCCAGTACTTC	CASRIAGPSGETQYF
NA	TRBV25-1	TRBJ1-1	TRBD1	TGTGCCAGCAGCACCATACAGGGGTTCACTGAAGCTTTCTTT	CASSTIQGFTEAFF
NA	TRBV6-5	TRBJ2-1	NA	TGTGCCAGCGGGGCGAGCTCCTACAATGAGCAGTTCTTC	CASGASSYNEQFF
NA	TRBV2	TRBJ2-1	TRBD2	TGTGCCAGCAGTGAGACAATCCTAGCGGGGGCCTACAATGAGCAGTTCTTC	CASSETILAGAYNEQFF
NA	TRBV5-4	TRBJ1-6	TRBD1	TGTGCCAGCAGCGGAGGACAGGGGGACTATAATTCACCCCTCCACTTT	CASSGGQGDYNSPLHF
NA	TRBV11-1	TRBJ1-5	TRBD1	TGTGCCAGCAGCTTAACAGGGGACAGCAATCAGCCCCAGCATTTT	CASSLTGDSNQPQHF
NA	TRBV19	TRBJ2-3	TRBD1	TGTGCCAGTTTAGACAGGGGGCAGGGAGATACGCAGTATTTT	CASLDRGQGDTQYF
NA	TRBV6-1	TRBJ1-1	NA	TGTGCCAGCAGTGAAATTCTGAGGAGGCCTGAAGCTTTCTTT	CASSEILRRPEAFF
NA	TRBV9	TRBJ1-2	NA	TGTGCCAGCAGCCTCTCGGGGGGGATCAGCTTCTCTGGCTACACCTTC	CASSLSGGISFSGYTF
NA	TRBV29-1	TRBJ1-2	NA	TGCAGCGTTGCGGACAGAACCACTAACTATGGCTACACCTTC	CSVADRTTNYGYTF
NA	TRBV7-2	TRBJ2-2	NA	TGTGCCAGCAGCTTAAGGGGCACCGGGGAGCTGTTTTTT	CASSLRGTGELFF
NA	TRBV2	TRBJ1-5	TRBD1	TGTGCCAGCAGAGGACAGGACGGTCAGCCCCAGCATTTT	CASRGQDGQPQHF
NA	TRBV28	TRBJ1-1	NA	TGTGCCAGCAGCACTTCCTACAGGGCTGTTGAAGCTTTCTTT	CASSTSYRAVEAFF
NA	TRBV24-1	TRBJ1-2	NA	TGTGCCACCAGTGATTCAGGCAGTTACTATGGCTACACCTTC	CATSDSGSYYGYTF
few	TRBV7-6	TRBJ2-3	TRBD1	TGTGCCAGCAGCTTACTGGGACAGGGGGCAGATACGCAGTATTTT	CASSLLGQGADTQYF
NA	TRBV6-5	TRBJ1-1	TRBD1	TGTGCCAGCCGATATCGGGGACAGTCGAACACTGAAGCTTTCTTT	CASRYRGQSNTEAFF
NA	TRBV7-3	TRBJ2-2	NA	TGTGCCAGCAGACTCAATAGCGGGAACACCGGGGAGCTGTTTTTT	CASRLNSGNTGELFF
few	TRBV19	TRBJ2-3	TRBD1	TGTGCCAGTAGTTTACAAACCGGGACAGGTGCTAGCACAGATACGCAGTATTTT	CASSLQTGTGASTDTQYF
NA	TRBV30	TRBJ2-2	NA	TGTGCCTGGGAGGACAGAACCGGGGAGCTGTTTTTT	CAWEDRTGELFF
NA	TRBV13	TRBJ1-2	NA	TGTGCCAGCAGCTTAGGTTCCGTACATACCTATGGCTACACCTTC	CASSLGSVHTYGYTF
NA	TRBV18	TRBJ1-5	TRBD1	TGTGCCAGCTCACCCCCCGGACAGGGAAGTCAGCCCCAGCATTTT	CASSPPGQGSQPQHF
NA	TRBV13	TRBJ2-3	TRBD1	TGTGCCACCCGACAGGGGAACACAGATACGCAGTATTTT	CATRQGNTDTQYF
once	TRBV11-2	TRBJ1-3	TRBD1	TGTGCCAGCAGCTTAGCGCGGGACAGGGGCAGGAGAAACACCATATATTTT	CASSLARDRGRRNTIYF
NA	TRBV24-1	TRBJ2-1	NA	TGTGCCACCAGTGATGGGGGGAATAAGTTCTTC	CATSDGGNKFF
NA	TRBV19	TRBJ2-3	TRBD1	TGTGCCAGTAGTCGAACCGGGACAGGGGCAGATACGCAGTATTTT	CASSRTGTGADTQYF
NA	TRBV6-5	TRBJ1-2	TRBD1	TGTGCCAGCAGTTTTACGGGACAGGGGGCTGGCTACACCTTC	CASSFTGQGAGYTF
NA	TRBV30	TRBJ2-1	TRBD1	TGTGCCTGGAGTGTAGGTGGGACAGGGGGATTCTTGAATGAGCAGTTCTTC	CAWSVGGTGGFLNEQFF
few	TRBV5-1	TRBJ1-2	NA	TGCGCCAGCAGCAGAAGTCAGGGCCAGGGCTATGGCTACACCTTC	CASSRSQGQGYGYTF
NA	TRBV28	TRBJ1-6	NA	TGTGCCAGCAGTTTGGCAAAAGATGGCCTTTTTTATAATTCACCCCTCCACTTT	CASSLAKDGLFYNSPLHF
NA	TRBV7-9	TRBJ1-2	NA	TGTGCCAGCAGCTTAGGGACAACCCGTACTAACTATGGCTACACCTTC	CASSLGTTRTNYGYTF
NA	TRBV19	TRBJ2-5	TRBD1	TGTGCCAGTAGTATCCGGGACAGGGTAGGGGAGACCCAGTACTTC	CASSIRDRVGETQYF
NA	TRBV5-1	TRBJ1-3	NA	TGCGCCAGCAGCTTGGGGGGCCAGGGGTACACCATATATTTT	CASSLGGQGYTIYF
NA	TRBV2	TRBJ2-5	NA	TGTGCCAGCAGTGAAGGTTTTAGAACGGGGGAGACCCAGTACTTC	CASSEGFRTGETQYF
NA	TRBV18	TRBJ1-6	NA	TGTGCCAGCTCACCACCCACCGCCCAACCCAGCGCTTCACCCCTCCACTTT	CASSPPTAQPSASPLHF
NA	TRBV19	TRBJ1-1	TRBD1	TGTGCCAGTTGGCTCGACAGGGATTCTACTGAAGCTTTCTTT	CASWLDRDSTEAFF
once	TRBV5-1	TRBJ2-3	TRBD2	TGCGCCAGCAGCTTGGGCGAGCGGGGGGGCGTAGAGGGAGTTACGCAGTATTTT	CASSLGERGGVEGVTQYF
NA	TRBV7-8	TRBJ1-1	NA	TGTGCCAGCAGCCCTAGGGGTGGCACTGAAGCTTTCTTT	CASSPRGGTEAFF
NA	TRBV5-4	TRBJ1-2	TRBD1	TGTGCCAGCAGCACCCGGACAGGGGAGACCTATGGCTACACCTTC	CASSTRTGETYGYTF